The sample holds a few counts of the clone carrying this T cell receptor beta chain. The data stem from a study of blood T cell repertoires in COVID-19. As for the study in general: COVID-19 samples collected from the United States, Italy and Spain covered acute and convalescent phases. T cells, B-cell-depleted T cells, or PBMCs provided the cDNA or gDNA that served as material.

This CDR3 comprises 12 residues. Germline lookup yields CDR1 SGHRS and CDR2 YFSETQ. Trimming shortened V by 7 bases and J by 1 base, and 6 bases separated the two germline ends. The authors' processing: Nucleated cell counts were estimated from reference gene primer amplification. The method was immunoSEQ multiplex PCR; TCRdb's version includes in-frame clones alone and lacks a portion of them. Clone size and the V and J calls come from that table; the DNA yielded D and trimming. The top ten hold around 9.3% of the sample, which has approximately 120,000 clones, roughly four fifths seen once. The V gene is TRBV5-1, the J gene TRBJ2-1, with a possible D match to TRBD1 (5 bases). What was sequenced was peripheral blood. The receptor comes from a human donor in a cohort sampled during active COVID-19. The chain's CDR3 is CASQGSYNEQFF. DNA of the CDR3: TGCGCCAGCCAGGGATCCTACAATGAGCAGTTCTTC.